These T cell receptor beta chains were read from a single sample in a study of Graves' ophthalmopathy and Graves' hyperthyroidism. Via MiXCR, TCRdb re-called the multiplex PCR reads, giving one row per CDR3 protein. The sample records about 1.1 million distinct CDR3 sequences, less than 45% being singletons. The sample taken for sequencing was peripheral blood or thyroid tissue (not recorded which). Source of these receptors: an adult man with Graves' hyperthyroidism. CDR3s include the opening cysteine and the closing phenylalanine or tryptophan. D genes are given only for firm matches. Size values are once, few and many counts, or a class for expanded clones, and some rows have none.

>13|TRBJ1-5|many|.|TRBV7-9
CASSQWGNQPQHF
TGTGCCAGCAGCCAATGGGGAAATCAGCCCCAGCATTTT
>19|TRBJ2-7|.|.|TRBV7-9
CASSAEEDRTNTVSYEQYF
TGTGCCAGCAGCGCGGAGGAGGACAGGACTAACACCGTCTCCTACGAGCAGTACTTC
>15|TRBJ1-1|.|TRBD1|TRBV4-2
CAGSQVRAGGLEAFF
TGTGCCGGCAGCCAAGTTAGGGCAGGGGGTCTTGAAGCTTTCTTT
>15|TRBJ1-6|many|.|TRBV4-3
CASSQLTENNSPLHF
TGCGCCAGCAGCCAGCTGACAGAAAATAATTCACCCCTCCACTTT
>18|TRBJ2-6|many|.|TRBV4-2
CASSQVSGDSSGANVLTF
TGTGCCAGCAGCCAAGTGTCAGGGGATAGCTCTGGGGCCAACGTCCTGACTTTC
>15|TRBJ2-7|.|.|TRBV6-1
CASSYSIGFGYEQYF
TGTGCCAGCAGTTACTCGATAGGTTTTGGGTACGAGCAGTACTTC
>16|TRBJ1-4|few|.|TRBV19
CASSILGPGGGEKLFF
TGTGCCAGTAGTATATTAGGGCCAGGCGGTGGAGAAAAACTGTTTTTT
>14|TRBJ1-5|many|.|TRBV5-1
CASSTRARNQPQHF
TGCGCCAGCAGCACCAGGGCACGCAATCAGCCCCAGCATTTT
>13|TRBJ2-5|.|.|TRBV15
CATRGQGTETQYF
TGTGCCACCAGGGGGCAGGGGACCGAGACCCAGTACTTC
>14|TRBJ1-1|many|.|TRBV6-2/TRBV6-3
CASRATDTSTEAFF
TGTGCCAGCAGAGCTACGGACACCTCGACTGAAGCTTTCTTT
>18|TRBJ1-6|.|.|TRBV20-1
CSASGLPPTTGSSSPLHF
TGCAGTGCTAGTGGTTTGCCTCCAACGACGGGTTCGTCTTCACCCCTCCACTTT
>13|TRBJ1-1|few|TRBD1|TRBV13
CASSTGQDEEAFF
TGTGCCAGCAGCACAGGACAGGATGAAGAAGCTTTCTTT
>15|TRBJ1-6|many|TRBD1|TRBV5-6
CASSLTGGYNSPLHF
TGTGCCAGCAGCTTGACAGGGGGTTATAATTCACCCCTCCACTTT
>13|TRBJ1-6|.|.|TRBV6-5
CASRVVDTSPLHF
TGTGCCAGCAGAGTCGTGGACACCTCACCCCTCCACTTT
>12|TRBJ1-4|.|TRBD1|TRBV29-1
CSVAGTAEKLFF
TGCAGCGTTGCCGGGACAGCCGAAAAACTGTTTTTT
>13|TRBJ2-7|few|.|TRBV7-8
CASSPFGAYEQYF
TGTGCCAGCAGCCCCTTCGGGGCTTACGAGCAGTACTTC
>15|TRBJ2-5|.|TRBD2|TRBV28
CASSLGGPRTETQYF
TGTGCCAGCAGTTTGGGAGGGCCACGGACAGAGACCCAGTACTTC